This T cell receptor beta chain is drawn from a study of shared T cell receptors in the human thymus. V was clipped by 1 base and J by 0 bases, with 9 bases between them. The germline V gene encodes CDR1 LGHNT and CDR2 FRNRAP. This CDR3 has 15 residues. Generated by immunoSEQ multiplex PCR, the TCRdb table keeps only in-frame clones and is missing some. The sample yields 650,000 to 950,000 clones, 75% to 90% seen once. This sample was shared with a second study, whose subject was human thymus T cells. That report adds: Healthy Finnish infants having corrective surgery for congenital heart defects served as donors. Corrective cardiac surgery supplied the resected thymus tissue. Thymic and blood repertoires appeared to carry a bias in their V and J gene usage. Related research described strongly overlapping thymic repertoires in unrelated people.

The V and J genes are TRBV12-5 and TRBJ1-2; D ambiguous. The sequencing sample was made of thymocytes. This clonotype was sampled from a girl in the first two years of life with a congenital heart defect. In DNA, the CDR3 is TGTGCTAGTGGTTTGGGATCCGGGGCTAACTATGGCTACACCTTC. Protein sequence: CASGLGSGANYGYTF.